These 21 T cell receptor beta chains share one sample of origin, sequenced in a study of shared clonotypes between healthy human individuals (dated by TCRdb to about 2020). Libraries were made using the immunoSEQ multiplex PCR assay. What TCRdb holds here is the immuneACCESS table cut down to in-frame rearrangements. Part of the clones is not present; checked against another copy, under half of the missing clones reflect an unresolved V gene, and the others are unexplained. The sample profile shows some 87,000 clones; 60% to 70% of them were found once. The ten top clones hold around half of the sample. Sequencing input: memory CD8+ T cells sorted from blood. Sample cell subset or site, as interpreted from the label and publication: CD45RO+ cells pooled with CCR7-negative TemRA cells. Receptors originate from a man in his thirties or forties in good health.

The chain recombines TRBV19 with TRBJ2-4; D perhaps matches TRBD2 (6 bases). This CDR3 region has 16 residues. Trimming cost V 6 bases and J 1 base, with 16 bases left between them. Germline V lookup: CDR1 LNHDA, CDR2 SQIVND (reference sequence). The CDR3 DNA sequence: TGTGCCAGTAGGTCAACGGGAGATTTGGCCAAAAACATTCAGTACTTC. Translating gives CASRSTGDLAKNIQYF.

The CDR3 nucleotides are TGTGCCAGCAGCTCGGACAGGGGAACCATGACGGAAAAACTGTTTTTT. Protein product: CASSSDRGTMTEKLFF. J is TRBJ1-4 and V is TRBV28; 9 nucleotides match TRBD1. V shed 6 bases, J shed 8 bases, and the junction held 13 bases outside the gene matches. Per germline, CDR1 MDHEN and CDR2 SYDVKM. This CDR3 region has 16 residues.

The CDR3 sequence is CASSPEGQGNQPQHF. In DNA form, the CDR3 reads TGTGCCAGCAGCCCAGAGGGACAGGGCAATCAGCCCCAGCATTTT. The chain is built from TRBV9 and TRBJ1-5; 8 bases align to TRBD1. The junction had 5 bases not matched to a gene; V was cut back by 4 bases and J by 2 bases. This CDR3 contains 15 residues. In germline, CDR1 is SGDLS, CDR2 YYNGEE.

The chain joins TRBV10-1 to TRBJ2-7; D is ambiguous. In germline, CDR1 is WNHNN, CDR2 SYGVQD (reference sequence). Deletions cut 11 bases from V and 1 base from J, with 9 bases between. This CDR3 has 11 amino acids. CDR3 amino acids: CAGHGSYEQYF. The CDR3 DNA sequence: TGCGCCGGGCATGGGTCCTACGAGCAGTACTTC.

This chain connects TRBV28 to TRBJ2-2, with D tentatively TRBD1 (5 bases). Trimming removed 8 bases from V and 6 bases from J, with 22 bases in between. CDR1 is MDHEN and CDR2 is SYDVKM in the germline V gene. CDR3 length: 16 residues. CDR3: CASDNTGLVPPGELFF. The CDR3, as DNA: TGTGCCAGCGATAATACAGGTTTAGTTCCACCCGGGGAGCTGTTTTTT.

This clone was observed a few times. V usage is TRBV25-1 and J usage is TRBJ2-4; D not certain. Trimming stripped 3 bases from V and 1 base from J, with 4 bases between. Germline V gene sequence: CDR1 MGHDK, CDR2 SYGVNS. The CDR3 sequence is 13 residues long. This CDR3 reads CASSDGAKNIQYF. The CDR3 coding sequence is TGTGCCAGCAGTGACGGGGCCAAAAACATTCAGTACTTC. Looking up the rest from reference TRBV25-1 and TRBJ2-4 gives the full variable domain: EADIYQTPRYLVIGTGKKITLECSQTMGHDKMYWYQQDPGMELHLIHYSYGVNSTEKGDLSSESTVSRIRTEHFPLTLESARPSHTSQYLCASSDGAKNIQYFGAGTRLSVL.

V is TRBV19 and J is TRBJ2-1; 10 positions match TRBD2. V dropped 3 bases and J dropped 4; count of bases not matched to a gene: 3. Germline-derived CDR1 and CDR2 are LNHDA and SQIVND (reference sequence). This CDR3 has 15 amino acids. CDR3 DNA sequence: TGTGCCAGTAGTATGACTAGCGGGTGGTACAATGAGCAGTTCTTC. Protein: CASSMTSGWYNEQFF.

The chain employs TRBV2 and TRBJ2-1; no definite D call. V was cut by 3 bases and J by 3 bases, with 6 bases left in between. The CDR3 sequence is 13 residues long. Germline-derived CDR1 and CDR2 are SNHLY and FYNNEI. The CDR3 coding sequence is TGTGCCAGCAGTGAGCCCAGCTACAATGAGCAGTTCTTC. Encoded protein: CASSEPSYNEQFF.

The CDR3 sequence is CASRGTQTEAFF. For the CDR3, the DNA is TGTGCCAGCAGAGGGACTCAGACTGAAGCTTTCTTT. The chain is built from TRBV6-5 and TRBJ1-1, with D possibly matching TRBD1 (5 bases). V was pared by 6 bases and J by 5 bases, with 10 bases between. Germline V CDR1 and CDR2: MNHEY, SVGAGI. The CDR3 has 12 amino acids.

J is TRBJ1-4 and V is TRBV15, with a weak D call TRBD1 (6 bases). Per germline, CDR1 LNHNV and CDR2 YYDKDF (reference sequence). This CDR3 is built from 16 residues. Between the trimmed V and J ends, which lost 1 base and 4 bases, there was a span of 13 bases. CDR3 in DNA: TGTGCCACCAGCAGAGGGACAGCCTCTATTAATGAAAAACTGTTTTTT. This codes for CATSRGTASINEKLFF. The full variable domain, its missing parts supplied by reference TRBV15 and TRBJ1-4, is DAMVIQNPRYQVTQFGKPVTLSCSQTLNHNVMYWYQQKSSQAPKLLFHYYDKDFNNEADTPDNFQSRRPNTSFCFLDIRSPGLGDTAMYLCATSRGTASINEKLFFGSGTQLSVL.

This clone was observed a few times. The chain carries TRBV5-1 and TRBJ1-3; D may be TRBD1 (5 bases). CDR3 length: 14 residues. The V and J ends lost 6 bases and 1 base respectively, with 11 bases between them. The germline gives CDR1 SGHRS, CDR2 YFSETQ. In DNA, the CDR3 is TGCGCCAGCACCCCTGGGGGGTCTGGAAACACCATATATTTT. It codes for CASTPGGSGNTIYF.

The chain uses TRBV2 and TRBJ2-5; D is ambiguous. Trimming removed 2 bases at V and 1 base at J, with 2 bases between. This CDR3 is 12 amino acids long. CDR1 is SNHLY and CDR2 is FYNNEI in the germline V gene. CDR3 in amino acids: CASSELQETQYF. CDR3 coding DNA: TGTGCCAGCAGTGAACTCCAAGAGACCCAGTACTTC.

CDR3 sequence: CASSDRFQGALIHEQFF. The CDR3 DNA reads TGTGCCAGCAGTGACAGATTTCAGGGGGCGCTCATCCATGAGCAGTTCTTC. J is TRBJ2-1 and V is TRBV6-4, with 8 bases matching TRBD1. V lost 2 bases, J lost 8 bases, and 14 bases stayed unmatched. Germline CDR1 MRHNA, CDR2 SNTAGT. The CDR3 length is 17 residues.

The chain uses TRBV7-2 and TRBJ2-7; no clear D gene. CDR1 is SGHTA, CDR2 FQGNSA, per germline. The CDR3 sequence is 16 residues long. Trimming pared 5 bases from V and 0 bases from J, leaving 17 bases between. CDR3 residues: CASSPDGSWLSYEQYF. CDR3 DNA sequence: TGTGCCAGCAGCCCGGATGGCTCTTGGCTCTCCTACGAGCAGTACTTC.

V gene TRBV6-1 combines with J gene TRBJ2-7; 8 bases align to TRBD1. Trimming took 5 bases from V and 2 from J; bases not matched to a gene: 5. This CDR3 spans 14 amino acids. Germline lookup yields CDR1 MNHNS and CDR2 SASEGT. The CDR3 DNA follows: TGTGCCAGCAGTAGGGACAGGAACCCCTACGAGCAGTACTTC. Amino acid sequence: CASSRDRNPYEQYF.

The gene calls are TRBV2 and TRBJ2-2; tentative D call: TRBD1 (6 bases). Trimming left V 6 bases short and J 4 bases short, with 12 bases between. The CDR3 is 14 amino acids. Germline V gene lookup returns CDR1 SNHLY and CDR2 FYNNEI. As DNA, the CDR3 is TGTGCCAGCAGGGAACAGGGTCCCACCGGGGAGCTGTTTTTT. Its protein is CASREQGPTGELFF.

The CDR3 reads CASSPPYRGPGELFF. DNA of the CDR3: TGTGCCAGCAGCCCGCCCTACAGGGGGCCCGGGGAGCTGTTTTTT. The chain uses TRBV11-2 and TRBJ2-2; 9 nucleotides line up with TRBD1. Germline V gives CDR1 SGHAT, CDR2 FQNNGV. V was clipped by 5 bases and J by 6 bases; unmatched bases: 7. The CDR3 runs 15 residues.

This chain uses TRBV7-2 with TRBJ2-3; maybe TRBD1 (5 bases). Germline values: CDR1 SGHTA, CDR2 FQGNSA. This CDR3 region has 16 residues. V was cut by 6 bases and J by 2 bases, with 18 bases left in between. CDR3 sequence (DNA): TGTGCCAGCAGTCTAAGGGGCCGCAGCTACACAGATACGCAGTATTTT. Its translation: CASSLRGRSYTDTQYF.

V usage is TRBV6-1 and J usage is TRBJ2-7; D remains ambiguous. There are 11 residues in the CDR3. Deletions cut 2 bases from V and 5 bases from J, with 4 bases between. In germline, CDR1 is MNHNS, CDR2 SASEGT. The CDR3 DNA reads as TGTGCCAGCAGTGAAATCCACGAGCAGTACTTC. Protein sequence: CASSEIHEQYF.

The chain links TRBV25-1 to TRBJ1-6, with D uncertain. The germline V and J ends were trimmed by 8 bases and 4 bases, with 12 bases remaining between them. Looked up from germline, CDR1 is MGHDK and CDR2 is SYGVNS. This CDR3 has 14 residues. CDR3 DNA: TGTGCCAGCCCTGCCGGTCCGTATAATTCACCCCTCCACTTT. Translating gives CASPAGPYNSPLHF.

This chain uses TRBV4-1 with TRBJ2-7; D is undetermined. Germline V gene sequence: CDR1 MGHRA, CDR2 YSYEKL. Deletions cut 0 bases from V and 3 bases from J, with 12 bases between. The CDR3 has 15 residues. The CDR3 region is CASSQDQYNYYEQYF. DNA for the CDR3: TGCGCCAGCAGCCAAGATCAGTACAATTACTACGAGCAGTACTTC.